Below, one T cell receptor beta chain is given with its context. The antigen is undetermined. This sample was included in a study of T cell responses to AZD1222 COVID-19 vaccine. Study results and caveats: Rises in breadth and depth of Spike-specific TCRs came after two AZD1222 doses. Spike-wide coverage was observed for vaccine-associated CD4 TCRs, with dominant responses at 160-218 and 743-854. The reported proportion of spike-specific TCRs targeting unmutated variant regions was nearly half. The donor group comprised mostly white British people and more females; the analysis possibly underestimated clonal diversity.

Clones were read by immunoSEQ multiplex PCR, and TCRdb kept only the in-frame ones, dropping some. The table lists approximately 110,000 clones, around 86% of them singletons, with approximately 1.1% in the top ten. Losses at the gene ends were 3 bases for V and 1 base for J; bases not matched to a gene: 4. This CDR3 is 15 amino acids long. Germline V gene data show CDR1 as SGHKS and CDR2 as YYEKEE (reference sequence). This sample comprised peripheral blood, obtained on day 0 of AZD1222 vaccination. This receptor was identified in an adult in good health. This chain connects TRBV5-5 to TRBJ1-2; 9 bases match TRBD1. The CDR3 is CASSSGTGFNYGYTF. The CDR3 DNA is TGTGCCAGCAGCTCCGGGACAGGGTTTAACTATGGCTACACCTTC.